Below, 31 T cell receptor beta chains from the same sample are listed, as sequenced in a study of shared clonotypes between healthy human individuals. Assay used: immunoSEQ multiplex PCR; TCRdb lists only in-frame clones, some missing. The sample carries about 2.3 million clones, less than 95% recorded once. The sequenced material came from naive CD4+ T cells from PBMCs. Stated subset: CD45RA+ positively selected. All receptors come from a man aged 18 to 30 in good health. Some clones in this sample may be carry-over from other donors' samples.

The chain couples TRBV5-8 to TRBJ1-2; 7 bases map to TRBD1. The germline CDR1 and CDR2 sequences are SGHTS and YDEGEE. The CDR3 is 16 amino acids. V was clipped by 1 base and J by 3 bases; unmatched bases: 9. The DNA of the CDR3 is TGTGCCAGCAGCTTGTTCAATGGGCAGGGGGACTATGGCTACACCTTC. It is translated as CASSLFNGQGDYGYTF.

The chain joins TRBV5-4 to TRBJ2-3; D remains unclear. Germline V CDR1 and CDR2: SGHNT, YYREEE (reference sequence). The V and J ends lost 4 bases and 7 bases respectively, with 10 bases between them. The CDR3 length is 12 residues. This chain's CDR3 is CASSRSRNTQYF. CDR3 DNA: TGTGCCAGCAGCCGCTCGCGAAATACGCAGTATTTT. The whole variable domain, remainder taken from reference TRBV5-4 and TRBJ2-3, is ETGVTQSPTHLIKTRGQQVTLRCSSQSGHNTVSWYQQALGQGPQFIFQYYREEENGRGNFPPRFSGLQFPNYSSELNVNALELDDSALYLCASSRSRNTQYFGPGTRLTVL.

This clone occurred once. The chain has TRBV18 and TRBJ2-4; TRBD2 is a possible D gene (6 bases). V lost 3 bases and J lost 9, with 12 bases in between. The CDR3 spans 13 residues. Germline assignment: CDR1 KGHSH and CDR2 LQKENI. The CDR3 reads CASSPGMGGIQYF. The CDR3 nucleotides are TGTGCCAGCTCACCGGGTATGGGGGGCATTCAGTACTTC.

The rearrangement uses TRBV16 and TRBJ1-2; TRBD1 is a possible D gene (6 bases). V was pared by 2 bases and J by 2 bases, with 9 bases between. Germline V gene sequence: CDR1 KGHSY, CDR2 FQNENV. The CDR3 has 14 residues. The CDR3 bases are TGTGCCAGCAGCCAAATTACAGGGAACTATGGCTACACCTTC. Amino acids: CASSQITGNYGYTF.

The rearrangement joins TRBV18 to TRBJ2-3, with 9 positions matching TRBD2. The germline CDR1 and CDR2 sequences are KGHSH and LQKENI. The CDR3 is 16 amino acids. With 6 bases clipped from V and 2 bases from J, the junction kept 9 bases outside the gene matches. The CDR3 bases are TGTGCCAGCTCTAGCGGGAGACCTATCTCCACAGATACGCAGTATTTT. As protein: CASSSGRPISTDTQYF.

This clone was seen a handful of times. The chain recombines TRBV7-3 with TRBJ2-4; a weak D match, TRBD2 (7 bases). This CDR3 is built from 16 residues. The germline CDR1 and CDR2 sequences are SGHTA and FQGTGA. V lost 5 bases, J lost 6 bases, and 20 bases lay in between. CDR3 coding DNA: TGTGCCAGCAGCCCGGAGGGGGGGCTAGCTCTAAACATTCAGTACTTC. This encodes CASSPEGGLALNIQYF. Full variable domain (outside the CDR3, taken from reference TRBV7-3 and TRBJ2-4): GAGVSQTPSNKVTEKGKYVELRCDPISGHTALYWYRQSLGQGPEFLIYFQGTGAADDSGLPNDRFFAVRPEGSVSTLKIQRTERGDSAVYLCASSPEGGLALNIQYFGAGTRLSVL.

The chain uses TRBV9 and TRBJ2-5; maybe TRBD1 (6 bases). Per the germline V gene, CDR1 is SGDLS and CDR2 is YYNGEE. Trimming shortened V by 4 bases and J by 5 bases, and 12 bases separated the two germline ends. This CDR3 contains 13 residues. This CDR3 reads CASSPTQGETQYF. The CDR3 coding sequence is TGTGCCAGCAGCCCCACCCAGGGGGAGACCCAGTACTTC.

This chain connects TRBV28 to TRBJ1-1; D not certain. This CDR3 spans 13 amino acids. V was pared by 7 bases and J by 0 bases, with 9 bases between. Germline-derived CDR1 and CDR2 are MDHEN and SYDVKM. CDR3: CASTVTVNTEAFF. For the CDR3, the DNA is TGTGCCAGCACCGTTACAGTGAACACTGAAGCTTTCTTT.

The chain couples TRBV7-9 to TRBJ1-1, with D possibly matching TRBD1 (6 bases). Germline assignment: CDR1 SEHNR and CDR2 FQNEAQ (reference sequence). With 5 bases removed from V and 1 base from J, the gap between germline ends came to 14 bases. The CDR3 has 15 amino acids. The CDR3 protein is CASSPGGGWNTEAFF. CDR3 DNA: TGTGCCAGCAGCCCTGGCGGGGGCTGGAACACTGAAGCTTTCTTT.

The gene calls are TRBV28 and TRBJ1-4; 7 bases agree with TRBD1. The trim removed 5 bases at V and 8 bases at J, leaving 26 bases unmatched. There are 20 residues in the CDR3. From germline, CDR1 is MDHEN and CDR2 SYDVKM. DNA for the CDR3: TGTGCCAGCAGTGAGGGAGCCGTCGGGGAGGGGGCGAGGCGTAGCGAAAAACTGTTTTTT. Protein product: CASSEGAVGEGARRSEKLFF.

V gene TRBV6-1 combines with J gene TRBJ1-1; possible D gene TRBD1, 5 bases. There are 14 residues in the CDR3. V lost 8 bases and J lost 4, with 17 bases in between. CDR1 is MNHNS and CDR2 is SASEGT in the germline V gene. CDR3 loop: CASDKGITATEAFF. In DNA form, the CDR3 reads TGTGCCAGCGATAAGGGGATCACAGCCACTGAAGCTTTCTTT.

CDR3 in DNA: TGTGCCATCAGAGCGGATTACAATGAGCAGTTCTTC. It codes for CAIRADYNEQFF. V and J are TRBV10-3 and TRBJ2-1; D is possibly TRBD2 (5 bases). CDR1 and CDR2 from the germline V gene are ENHRY and SYGVKD. Trimming left V 6 bases short and J 4 bases short, with 7 bases between. This CDR3 has 12 amino acids.

The chain carries TRBV5-6 and TRBJ1-1, with a weak D call TRBD1 (5 bases). Germline-derived CDR1 and CDR2 are SGHDT and YYEEEE. CDR3 length equals 17 residues. The V end lost 0 bases, the J end lost 0 bases, and 15 bases lay between the germline ends. DNA of the CDR3: TGTGCCAGCAGCTTGGGCTGGGGGAGCGTGGTGAACACTGAAGCTTTCTTT. Its protein product is CASSLGWGSVVNTEAFF.

This clone was seen just once. The rearrangement joins TRBV28 to TRBJ1-5; tentatively, D is TRBD1 (6 bases). The CDR3 contains 15 residues. Per the germline V gene, CDR1 is MDHEN and CDR2 is SYDVKM. V lost 3 bases to trimming and J lost 1 base, with 10 bases between them. CDR3 loop: CASSFGGVSNQPQHF. CDR3 bases: TGTGCCAGCAGTTTTGGGGGCGTGAGCAATCAGCCCCAGCATTTT.

The V and J genes are TRBV5-4 and TRBJ2-3; unclear D gene. V was pared by 3 bases and J by 4 bases, with 15 bases between. This CDR3 has 15 amino acids. CDR1 is SGHNT, CDR2 YYREEE, per germline (reference sequence). In DNA form, the CDR3 reads TGTGCCAGCAGCTCCACCTTAGCTGCCGCAGATACGCAGTATTTT. Its protein product is CASSSTLAAADTQYF. The complete variable domain, with remaining parts taken from reference TRBV5-4 and TRBJ2-3, reads ETGVTQSPTHLIKTRGQQVTLRCSSQSGHNTVSWYQQALGQGPQFIFQYYREEENGRGNFPPRFSGLQFPNYSSELNVNALELDDSALYLCASSSTLAAADTQYFGPGTRLTVL.

The V gene is TRBV29-1, the J gene TRBJ1-3; the D gene is possibly TRBD1 (5 bases). The V and J ends lost 5 bases and 0 bases respectively, with 11 bases between them. CDR1 and CDR2 from the germline V gene are SQVTM and ANQGSEA. The CDR3 sequence is 14 residues long. The CDR3 loop reads CSVRRGLSGNTIYF. The CDR3 coding sequence is TGCAGCGTTCGACGGGGACTCTCTGGAAACACCATATATTTT.

The chain couples TRBV11-2 to TRBJ2-5; 7 bases agree with TRBD2. Trimming cost V 4 bases and J 5 bases; bases outside gene matches: 10. This CDR3 is 15 amino acids long. Germline assignment: CDR1 SGHAT and CDR2 FQNNGV. Here the CDR3 DNA reads TGTGCCAGCAGCTCCCCCGGACTAGTTTTGGAGACCCAGTACTTC. Its protein product is CASSSPGLVLETQYF. Supplemented by reference TRBV11-2 and TRBJ2-5, the full variable domain reads EAGVAQSPRYKIIEKRQSVAFWCNPISGHATLYWYQQILGQGPKLLIQFQNNGVVDDSQLPKDRFSAERLKGVDSTLKIQPAKLEDSAVYLCASSSPGLVLETQYFGPGTRLLVL.

This chain connects TRBV7-6 to TRBJ1-2; D perhaps matches TRBD1 (5 bases). Germline loops: CDR1 SGHVS, CDR2 FNYEAQ. The CDR3 sequence is 14 residues long. V was cut by 5 bases and J by 8 bases, with 18 bases left in between. The CDR3 region is CASSPMGVGKGYTF. The CDR3 DNA reads as TGTGCCAGCAGCCCGATGGGGGTCGGAAAGGGCTACACCTTC.

Comments on this clone: In the same sample, other DNA sequences code for this CDR3. The chain carries TRBV27 and TRBJ2-3, with 12 bases identical to TRBD2. V dropped 3 bases and J dropped 3; count of bases not matched to a gene: 1. Germline-derived CDR1 and CDR2 are MNHEY and SMNVEV (reference sequence). This CDR3 has 15 residues. The CDR3 sequence is CASSFGLAGTDTQYF. Written as DNA, the CDR3 is TGTGCCAGCAGTTTCGGACTAGCGGGGACAGATACGCAGTATTTT.

In its sample, this clone was seen once. V and J are TRBV2 and TRBJ1-5; D perhaps matches TRBD1 (5 bases). The CDR3 sequence is 15 residues long. The ends were cut back, 4 bases at V and 6 bases at J, with 16 bases in the middle. Per germline, CDR1 SNHLY and CDR2 FYNNEI. The DNA of the CDR3 is TGTGCCAGCAGTGGCGGGCAGGGACGGTCTCAGCCCCAGCATTTT. It codes for CASSGGQGRSQPQHF.

This chain connects TRBV20-1 to TRBJ1-4; D perhaps matches TRBD1 (5 bases). The CDR3 runs to 11 residues. Per germline, CDR1 DFQATT and CDR2 SNEGSKA (reference sequence). V was pared by 3 bases and J by 11 bases, with 10 bases between. The CDR3 DNA sequence: TGCAGTGCTAGTCAGCGGGGCAAACTGTTTTTT. It specifies CSASQRGKLFF.

The V call is TRBV19, the J call TRBJ1-1; D not certain. The germline V gene encodes CDR1 LNHDA and CDR2 SQIVND (reference sequence). V lost 0 bases to trimming and J lost 2 bases, with 13 bases between them. This CDR3 spans 16 amino acids. In nucleotides, the CDR3 is TGTGCCAGTAGTATAGACAACCCTTTTATCAACACTGAAGCTTTCTTT. Translation gives CASSIDNPFINTEAFF.

This sequence joins TRBV11-2 and TRBJ2-1, with 7 bases that match TRBD2. Trimming removed 2 bases from V and 4 bases from J; junction bases left unmatched: 5. This CDR3 spans 15 amino acids. CDR1 and CDR2 from the germline V gene are SGHAT and FQNNGV. The CDR3 DNA sequence: TGTGCCAGCAGCTTACGTGGGAGGGGATACAATGAGCAGTTCTTC. It encodes CASSLRGRGYNEQFF.

The chain has TRBV11-2 and TRBJ2-1, with D possibly TRBD2 on 5 matching bases. This CDR3 region has 16 residues. Per the germline V gene, CDR1 is SGHAT and CDR2 is FQNNGV. Trimming cost V 0 bases and J 5 bases, with 14 bases left between them. This chain's CDR3 is CASSLDPRGRNNEQFF. CDR3 DNA: TGTGCCAGCAGCTTAGATCCTCGAGGGAGAAACAATGAGCAGTTCTTC.

Regarding this clone: The identical CDR3 is also encoded by other nucleotide sequences in the sample. This rearrangement joins TRBV5-1 to TRBJ1-1; no clear D gene. Trimming shortened V by 0 bases and J by 1 base, and 7 bases separated the two germline ends. This CDR3 has 14 residues. CDR1 is SGHRS and CDR2 is YFSETQ in the germline V gene. This CDR3 reads CASSLAGTNTEAFF. DNA for the CDR3: TGCGCCAGCAGCTTGGCAGGAACGAACACTGAAGCTTTCTTT.

This clone occurred once. This chain joins TRBV28 and TRBJ1-2, with D unresolved. The CDR3 runs 12 residues. The germline CDR1 and CDR2 sequences are MDHEN and SYDVKM. The V end lost 4 bases, the J end lost 8 bases, and 11 bases lay between the germline ends. For the CDR3, the DNA is TGTGCCAGCAGTTCCCTCCCGGGGGGCTACACCTTC. The encoded protein is CASSSLPGGYTF.

The V call is TRBV7-9, the J call TRBJ1-3; D gene ambiguous. Trimming took off 2 bases at V and 0 bases at J, with 8 bases between the two ends. This CDR3 region has 15 residues. CDR1 is SEHNR, CDR2 FQNEAQ, per germline (reference sequence). The CDR3 DNA sequence: TGTGCCAGCAGCTTACTCCAACCCTCTGGAAACACCATATATTTT. Its protein product is CASSLLQPSGNTIYF.

This clone was seen a single time. The chain recombines TRBV5-4 with TRBJ2-1, with 11 positions matching TRBD2. V trimming: 10 bases; J trimming: 0 bases; junction bases outside the gene matches: 12. Germline CDR1 reads SGHNT; CDR2 reads YYREEE (reference sequence). The CDR3 consists of 17 residues. The CDR3 spells CASHGLAGSSSYNEQFF. The CDR3 DNA follows: TGTGCCTCACACGGACTAGCGGGTTCAAGCTCCTACAATGAGCAGTTCTTC.

The chain has TRBV27 and TRBJ2-7; 7 bases map to TRBD2. This CDR3 comprises 16 residues. The junction had 6 bases not matched to a gene; V was cut back by 1 base and J by 0 bases. The germline CDR1 and CDR2 sequences are MNHEY and SMNVEV (reference sequence). The CDR3 DNA reads as TGTGCCAGCAGTTTATTTCCGGGAGGAAGCTCCTACGAGCAGTACTTC. Translation gives CASSLFPGGSSYEQYF.

The chain recombines TRBV28 with TRBJ2-7; D is unclear. The CDR3 is 14 amino acids. Germline assignment: CDR1 MDHEN and CDR2 SYDVKM. V lost 8 bases to trimming and J lost 0 bases, with 14 bases between them. CDR3 loop: CASSEWVGSYEQYF. CDR3 nucleotides: TGTGCCAGCTCGGAGTGGGTGGGCTCCTACGAGCAGTACTTC. Combining the CDR3 with reference TRBV28 and TRBJ2-7 gives the whole variable domain DVKVTQSSRYLVKRTGEKVFLECVQDMDHENMFWYRQDPGLGLRLIYFSYDVKMKEKGDIPEGYSVSREKKERFSLILESASTNQTSMYLCASSEWVGSYEQYFGPGTRLTVT.

V is TRBV7-9 and J is TRBJ1-4; D is ambiguous. The germline V gene has CDR1 SEHNR and CDR2 FQNEAQ (reference sequence). This CDR3 has 14 residues. The germline V and J ends were trimmed by 1 base and 4 bases, with 7 bases remaining between them. CDR3 in amino acids: CASSLERVNEKLFF. The CDR3 nucleotides read TGTGCCAGCAGCTTAGAACGGGTTAATGAAAAACTGTTTTTT.